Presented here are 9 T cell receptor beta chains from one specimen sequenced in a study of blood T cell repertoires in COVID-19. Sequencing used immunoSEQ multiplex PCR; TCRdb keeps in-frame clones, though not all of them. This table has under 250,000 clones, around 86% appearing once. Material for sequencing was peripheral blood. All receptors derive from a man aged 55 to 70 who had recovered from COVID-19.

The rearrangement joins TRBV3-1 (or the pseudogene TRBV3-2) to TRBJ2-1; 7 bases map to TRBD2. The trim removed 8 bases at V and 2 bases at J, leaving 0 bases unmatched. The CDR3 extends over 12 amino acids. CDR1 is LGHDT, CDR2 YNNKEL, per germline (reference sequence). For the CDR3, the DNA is TGTGCCAGCGGGGGGGCCTACAATGAGCAGTTCTTC. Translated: CASGGAYNEQFF.

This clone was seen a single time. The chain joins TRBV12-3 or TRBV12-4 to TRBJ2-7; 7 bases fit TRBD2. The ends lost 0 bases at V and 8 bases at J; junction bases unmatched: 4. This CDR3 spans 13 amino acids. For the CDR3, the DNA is TGTGCCAGCAGTTTAGCCTTCGGGGGGAAGCAGTACTTC. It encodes CASSLAFGGKQYF.

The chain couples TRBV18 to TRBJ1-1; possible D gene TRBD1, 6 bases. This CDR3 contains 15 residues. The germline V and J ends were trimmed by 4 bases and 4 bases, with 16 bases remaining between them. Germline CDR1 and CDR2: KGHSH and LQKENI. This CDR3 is CASSRGDRTVTEAFF. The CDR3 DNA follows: TGTGCCAGCTCACGGGGCGACAGGACCGTCACTGAAGCTTTCTTT.

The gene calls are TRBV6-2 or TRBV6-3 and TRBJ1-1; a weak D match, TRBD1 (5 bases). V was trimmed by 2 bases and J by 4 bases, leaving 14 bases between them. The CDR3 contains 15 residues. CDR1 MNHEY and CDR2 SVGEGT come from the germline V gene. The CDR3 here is CASSYKWQGSTEAFF. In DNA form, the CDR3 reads TGTGCCAGCAGTTACAAATGGCAGGGATCCACTGAAGCTTTCTTT.

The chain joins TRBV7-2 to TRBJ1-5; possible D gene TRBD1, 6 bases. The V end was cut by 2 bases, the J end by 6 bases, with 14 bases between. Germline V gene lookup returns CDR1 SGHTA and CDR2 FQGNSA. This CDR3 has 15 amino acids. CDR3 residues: CASSLIQGRGQPQHF. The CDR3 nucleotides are TGTGCCAGCAGCTTAATACAGGGTAGGGGTCAGCCCCAGCATTTT.

This CDR3 reads CASSQGTPNYGYTF. The CDR3 coding sequence is TGTGCCAGCAGCCAGGGCACCCCTAACTATGGCTACACCTTC. The chain joins TRBV3-1 (or the pseudogene TRBV3-2) to TRBJ1-2; D not certain. Deletions cut 3 bases from V and 0 bases from J, with 8 bases between. Germline loops: CDR1 LGHDT, CDR2 YNNKEL (reference sequence). This CDR3 is built from 14 residues.

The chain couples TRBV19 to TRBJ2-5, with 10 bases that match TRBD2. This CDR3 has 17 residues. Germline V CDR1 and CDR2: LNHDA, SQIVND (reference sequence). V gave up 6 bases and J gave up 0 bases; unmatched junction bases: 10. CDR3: CASRASGSTSHQETQYF. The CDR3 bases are TGTGCCAGTAGAGCTAGCGGGAGTACTTCACACCAAGAGACCCAGTACTTC.

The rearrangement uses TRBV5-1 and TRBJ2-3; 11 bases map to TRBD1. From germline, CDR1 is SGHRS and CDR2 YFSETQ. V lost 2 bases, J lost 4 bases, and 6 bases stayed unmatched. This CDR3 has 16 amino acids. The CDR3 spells CASSLGQGARSDTQYF. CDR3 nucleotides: TGCGCCAGCAGCTTAGGACAGGGGGCTAGATCAGATACGCAGTATTTT.

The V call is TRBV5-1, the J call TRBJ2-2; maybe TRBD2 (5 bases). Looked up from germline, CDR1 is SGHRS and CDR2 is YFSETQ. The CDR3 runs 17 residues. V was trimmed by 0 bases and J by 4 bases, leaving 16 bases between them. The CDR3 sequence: CASSLGDYRVGTGELFF. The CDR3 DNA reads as TGCGCCAGCAGCTTGGGTGACTACCGAGTGGGCACCGGGGAGCTGTTTTTT.